This TCR beta chain was recorded in a study of CD8 T cells in ankylosing spondylitis. General study findings and limits: There was reportedly significant enrichment of clones that were disease-linked in matched ankylosing spondylitis synovial fluid. Clones linked to the disease showed a CD8+ phenotype. They occurred at relatively low frequencies in peripheral blood. Blood of patients with ankylosing spondylitis appeared to be characterized by a TCR beta motif of several highly homologous variants.

Of note for this clonotype: What it binds is not known.

Quantitative 5'-RACE with molecular barcodes generated TCR beta libraries. TCRdb reprocessed the 5' RACE reads via MiXCR and lists one record per CDR3 protein. Of a few hundred thousand distinct CDR3 sequences in the sample, approximately 11% were seen once. V lost 1 base to trimming and J lost 10 bases, with 9 bases between them. The CDR3 loop spans 12 amino acids. CDR1 is SGHRS and CDR2 is YFSETQ in the germline V gene. This sequence joins TRBV5-1 and TRBJ2-1, with D possibly matching TRBD2 (5 bases). Sequencing used blood, either unsorted or a sorted T cell fraction (not recorded which). The TCR sequence derives from a male donor with ankylosing spondylitis. The CDR3 spells CASSLSGWEQFF. CDR3 sequence (DNA): TGCGCCAGCAGCTTGAGCGGTTGGGAGCAGTTCTTC.